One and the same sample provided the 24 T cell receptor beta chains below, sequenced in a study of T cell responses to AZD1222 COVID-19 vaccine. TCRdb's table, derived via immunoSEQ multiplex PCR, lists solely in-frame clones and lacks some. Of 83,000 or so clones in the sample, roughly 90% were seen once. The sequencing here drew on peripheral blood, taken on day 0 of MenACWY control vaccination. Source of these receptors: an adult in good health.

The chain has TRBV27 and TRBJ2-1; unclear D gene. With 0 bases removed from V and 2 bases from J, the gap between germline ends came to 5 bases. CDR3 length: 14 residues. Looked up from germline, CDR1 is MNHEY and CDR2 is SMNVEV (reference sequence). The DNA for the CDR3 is TGTGCCAGCAGTTTATCGGGCACCTACAATGAGCAGTTCTTC. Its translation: CASSLSGTYNEQFF.

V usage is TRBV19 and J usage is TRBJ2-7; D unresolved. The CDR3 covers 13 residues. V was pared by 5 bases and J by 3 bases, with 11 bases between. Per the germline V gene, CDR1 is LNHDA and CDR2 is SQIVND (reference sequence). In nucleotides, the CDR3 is TGTGCCAGTAGTTATAGGGTCGACTACGAGCAGTACTTC. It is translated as CASSYRVDYEQYF. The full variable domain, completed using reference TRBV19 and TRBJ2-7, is DGGITQSPKYLFRKEGQNVTLSCEQNLNHDAMYWYRQDPGQGLRLIYYSQIVNDFQKGDIAEGYSVSREKKESFPLTVTSAQKNPTAFYLCASSYRVDYEQYFGPGTRLTVT.

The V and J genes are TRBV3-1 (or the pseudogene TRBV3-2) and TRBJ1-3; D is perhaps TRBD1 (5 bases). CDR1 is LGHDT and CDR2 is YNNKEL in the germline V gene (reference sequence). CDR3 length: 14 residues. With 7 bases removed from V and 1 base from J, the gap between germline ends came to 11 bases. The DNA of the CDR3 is TGTGCCAGCATACAGCAGGGTTCTGGAAACACCATATATTTT. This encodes CASIQQGSGNTIYF.

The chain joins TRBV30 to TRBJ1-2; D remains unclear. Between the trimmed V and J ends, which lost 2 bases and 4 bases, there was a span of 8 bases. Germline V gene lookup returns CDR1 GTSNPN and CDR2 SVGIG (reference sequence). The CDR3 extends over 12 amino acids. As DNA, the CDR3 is TGTGCCTGGAGTAAGGGCCGCTATGGCTACACCTTC. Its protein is CAWSKGRYGYTF.

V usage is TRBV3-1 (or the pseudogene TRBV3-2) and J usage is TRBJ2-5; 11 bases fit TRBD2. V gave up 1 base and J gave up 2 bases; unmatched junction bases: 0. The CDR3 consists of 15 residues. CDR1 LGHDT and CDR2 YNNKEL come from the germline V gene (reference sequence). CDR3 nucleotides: TGTGCCAGCAGCCAAGGGACTAGCGGGCAAGAGACCCAGTACTTC. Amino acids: CASSQGTSGQETQYF.

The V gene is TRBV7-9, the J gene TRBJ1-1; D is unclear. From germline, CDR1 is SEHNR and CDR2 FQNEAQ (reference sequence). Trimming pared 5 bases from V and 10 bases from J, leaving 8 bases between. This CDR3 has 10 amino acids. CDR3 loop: CASSELRAFF. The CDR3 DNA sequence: TGTGCCAGCAGCGAACTAAGAGCTTTCTTT.

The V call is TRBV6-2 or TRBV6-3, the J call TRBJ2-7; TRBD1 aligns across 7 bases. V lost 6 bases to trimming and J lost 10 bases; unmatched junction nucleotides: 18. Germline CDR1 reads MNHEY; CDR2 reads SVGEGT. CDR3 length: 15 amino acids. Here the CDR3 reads CASSSPRDRAYYQYF. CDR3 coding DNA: TGTGCCAGCAGCTCCCCCCGGGACAGAGCATATTATCAGTACTTC.

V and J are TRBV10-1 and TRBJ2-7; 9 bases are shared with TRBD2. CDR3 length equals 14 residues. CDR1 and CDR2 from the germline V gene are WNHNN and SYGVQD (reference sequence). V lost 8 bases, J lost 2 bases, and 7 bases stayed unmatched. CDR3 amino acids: CASYSGRTPYEQYF. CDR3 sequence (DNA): TGCGCCAGCTATAGCGGGAGAACCCCCTACGAGCAGTACTTC.

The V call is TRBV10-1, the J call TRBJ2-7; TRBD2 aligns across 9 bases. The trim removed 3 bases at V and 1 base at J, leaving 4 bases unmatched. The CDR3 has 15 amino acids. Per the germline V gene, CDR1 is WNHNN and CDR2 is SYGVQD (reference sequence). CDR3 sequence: CASSDSREGSYEQYF. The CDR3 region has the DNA TGCGCCAGCAGTGACTCGCGGGAGGGATCCTACGAGCAGTACTTC.

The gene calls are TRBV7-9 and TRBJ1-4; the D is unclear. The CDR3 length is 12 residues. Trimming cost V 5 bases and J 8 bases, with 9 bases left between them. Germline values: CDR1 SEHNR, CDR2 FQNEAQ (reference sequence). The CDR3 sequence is CASSLLSEKLFF. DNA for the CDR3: TGTGCCAGCAGCCTCTTAAGCGAAAAACTGTTTTTT.

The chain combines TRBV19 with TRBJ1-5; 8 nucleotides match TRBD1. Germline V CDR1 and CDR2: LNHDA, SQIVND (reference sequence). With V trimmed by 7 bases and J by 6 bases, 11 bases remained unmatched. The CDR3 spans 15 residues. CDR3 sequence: CASNLPGGAGQPQHF. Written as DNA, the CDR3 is TGTGCCAGTAACCTTCCAGGGGGCGCAGGTCAGCCCCAGCATTTT. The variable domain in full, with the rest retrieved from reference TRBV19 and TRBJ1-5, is DGGITQSPKYLFRKEGQNVTLSCEQNLNHDAMYWYRQDPGQGLRLIYYSQIVNDFQKGDIAEGYSVSREKKESFPLTVTSAQKNPTAFYLCASNLPGGAGQPQHFGDGTRLSIL.

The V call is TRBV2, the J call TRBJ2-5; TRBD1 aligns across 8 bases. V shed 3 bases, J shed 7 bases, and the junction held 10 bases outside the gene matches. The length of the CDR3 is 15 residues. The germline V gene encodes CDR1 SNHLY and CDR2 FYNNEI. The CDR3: CASSESGQGYSTQYF. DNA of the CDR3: TGTGCCAGCAGTGAGTCTGGACAGGGATACTCGACCCAGTACTTC.

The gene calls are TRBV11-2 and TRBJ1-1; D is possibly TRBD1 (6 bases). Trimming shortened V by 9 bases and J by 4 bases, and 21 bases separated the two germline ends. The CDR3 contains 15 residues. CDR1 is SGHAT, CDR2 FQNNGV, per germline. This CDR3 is CARLGRGLRSTEAFF. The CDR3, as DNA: TGTGCCAGACTTGGCAGGGGTCTGCGGAGCACTGAAGCTTTCTTT.

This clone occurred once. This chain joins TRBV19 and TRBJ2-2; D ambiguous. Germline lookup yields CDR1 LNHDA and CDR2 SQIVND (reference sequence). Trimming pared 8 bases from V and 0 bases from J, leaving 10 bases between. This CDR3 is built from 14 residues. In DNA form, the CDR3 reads TGTGCCAGTCGAACTACCTCGAACACCGGGGAGCTGTTTTTT. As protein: CASRTTSNTGELFF.

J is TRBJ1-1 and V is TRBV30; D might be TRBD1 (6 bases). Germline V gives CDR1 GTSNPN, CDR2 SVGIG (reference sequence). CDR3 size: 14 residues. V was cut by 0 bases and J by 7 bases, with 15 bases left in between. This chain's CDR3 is CAWSVQGGPVEAFF. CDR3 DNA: TGTGCCTGGAGTGTACAAGGGGGGCCCGTTGAAGCTTTCTTT.

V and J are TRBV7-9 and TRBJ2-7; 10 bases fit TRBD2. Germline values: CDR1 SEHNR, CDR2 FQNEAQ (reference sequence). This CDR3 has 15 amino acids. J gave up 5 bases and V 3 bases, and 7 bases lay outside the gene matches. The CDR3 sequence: CASSFPLAGVNEQYF. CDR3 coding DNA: TGTGCCAGCAGCTTCCCCCTAGCGGGAGTGAACGAGCAGTACTTC.

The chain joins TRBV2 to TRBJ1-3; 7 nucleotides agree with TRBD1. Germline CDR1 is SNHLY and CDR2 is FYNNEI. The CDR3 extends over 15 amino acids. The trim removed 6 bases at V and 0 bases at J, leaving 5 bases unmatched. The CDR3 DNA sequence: TGTGCCAGCAGGCCGACAGGGAGCTCTGGAAACACCATATATTTT. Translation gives CASRPTGSSGNTIYF.

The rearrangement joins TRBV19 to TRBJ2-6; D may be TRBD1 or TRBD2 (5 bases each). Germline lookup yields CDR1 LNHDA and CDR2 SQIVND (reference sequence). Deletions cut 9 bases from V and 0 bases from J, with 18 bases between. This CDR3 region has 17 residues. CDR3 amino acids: CASHLGTASSGANVLTF. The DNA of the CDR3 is TGTGCCAGCCATTTGGGGACGGCCAGCTCTGGGGCCAACGTCCTGACTTTC.

CDR3 in amino acids: CASSLSRTSSGNTIYF. Here the CDR3 DNA reads TGTGCCAGCAGCTTAAGTCGGACGAGCTCTGGAAACACCATATATTTT. J is TRBJ1-3 and V is TRBV5-5; D ambiguous. V lost 2 bases and J 0 bases, leaving 12 bases between the germline ends. Germline V gene data show CDR1 as SGHKS and CDR2 as YYEKEE (reference sequence). This CDR3 is built from 16 residues.

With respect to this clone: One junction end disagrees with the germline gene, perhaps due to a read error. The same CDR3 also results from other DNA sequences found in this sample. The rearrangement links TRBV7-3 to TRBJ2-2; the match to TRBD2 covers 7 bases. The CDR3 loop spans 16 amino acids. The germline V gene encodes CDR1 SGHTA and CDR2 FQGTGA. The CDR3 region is CASSISRDYNTGELFF. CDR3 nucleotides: TGTGCCAGCAGCATCTCCCGGGACTATAACACCGGTGAGCTGTTTTTT.

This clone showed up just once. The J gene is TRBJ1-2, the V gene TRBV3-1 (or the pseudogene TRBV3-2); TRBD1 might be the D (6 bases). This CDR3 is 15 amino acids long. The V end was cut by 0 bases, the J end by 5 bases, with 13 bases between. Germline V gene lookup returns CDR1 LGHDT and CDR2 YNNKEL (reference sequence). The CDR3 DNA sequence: TGTGCCAGCAGCCAAGATGGACAAAGGGGGTATGGCTACACCTTC. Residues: CASSQDGQRGYGYTF.

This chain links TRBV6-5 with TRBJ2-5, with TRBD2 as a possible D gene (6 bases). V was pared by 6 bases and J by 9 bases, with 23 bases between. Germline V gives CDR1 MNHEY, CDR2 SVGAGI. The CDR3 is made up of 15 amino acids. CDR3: CASSPGDFTLYAQYF. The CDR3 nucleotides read TGTGCCAGCAGCCCCGGGGACTTTACATTATACGCCCAGTACTTC.

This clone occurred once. The CDR3: CASSPSGLTNSPLHF. In DNA, the CDR3 is TGCGCCAGCAGCCCATCAGGACTGACTAATTCACCCCTCCACTTT. V usage is TRBV4-1 and J usage is TRBJ1-6, with D unclear. The ends were cut back, 4 bases at V and 6 bases at J, with 13 bases in the middle. This CDR3 is built from 15 residues. The germline gives CDR1 MGHRA, CDR2 YSYEKL.

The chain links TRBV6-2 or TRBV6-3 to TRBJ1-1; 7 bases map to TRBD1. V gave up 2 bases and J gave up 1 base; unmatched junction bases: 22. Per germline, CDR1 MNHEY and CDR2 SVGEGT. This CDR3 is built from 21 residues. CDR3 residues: CASSYAVQGKSISIQNTEAFF. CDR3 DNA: TGTGCCAGCAGTTACGCTGTACAGGGGAAATCCATCTCAATCCAGAACACTGAAGCTTTCTTT.